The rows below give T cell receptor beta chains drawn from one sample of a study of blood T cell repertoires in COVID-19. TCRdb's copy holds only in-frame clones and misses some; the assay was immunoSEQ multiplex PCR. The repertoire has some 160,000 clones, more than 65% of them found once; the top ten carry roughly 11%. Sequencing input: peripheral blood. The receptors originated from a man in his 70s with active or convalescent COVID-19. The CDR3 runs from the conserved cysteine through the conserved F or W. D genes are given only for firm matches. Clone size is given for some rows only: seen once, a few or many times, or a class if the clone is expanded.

CDR3 protein: CAGSGGLGQPQHF
CDR3 DNA: TGTGCCGGGAGCGGGGGGCTCGGCCAGCCCCAGCATTTT
clone size: NA
CDR3 length: 13
V gene: TRBV19
D gene: NA
J gene: TRBJ1-5

CDR3 protein: CASSIAGPGETQYF
CDR3 DNA: TGTGCCAGTAGTATTGCGGGGCCGGGAGAGACCCAGTACTTC
clone size: few
CDR3 length: 14
V gene: TRBV19
D gene: NA
J gene: TRBJ2-5

CDR3 protein: CASSFFGLAGGILNEQFF
CDR3 DNA: TGTGCCAGCAGCTTCTTTGGACTAGCGGGGGGGATCCTAAATGAGCAGTTCTTC
clone size: NA
CDR3 length: 18
V gene: TRBV7-9
D gene: TRBD2
J gene: TRBJ2-1

CDR3 protein: CASKTDQASRTDTQYF
CDR3 DNA: TGTGCCAGCAAGACGGATCAGGCCTCCCGCACAGATACGCAGTATTTT
clone size: few
CDR3 length: 16
V gene: TRBV7-9
D gene: NA
J gene: TRBJ2-3

CDR3 protein: CSVEEALRGAGRVYNEQFF
CDR3 DNA: TGCAGCGTTGAAGAGGCATTACGGGGTGCGGGACGAGTCTACAATGAGCAGTTCTTC
clone size: NA
CDR3 length: 19
V gene: TRBV29-1
D gene: NA
J gene: TRBJ2-1

CDR3 protein: CASSEAGRGDYGYTF
CDR3 DNA: TGTGCCAGCAGTGAAGCAGGCAGGGGGGACTATGGCTACACCTTC
clone size: NA
CDR3 length: 15
V gene: TRBV2
D gene: TRBD1
J gene: TRBJ1-2

CDR3 protein: CASSPRGEGATGELFF
CDR3 DNA: TGTGCCAGCAGCCCCCGGGGGGAGGGAGCGACCGGGGAGCTGTTTTTT
clone size: NA
CDR3 length: 16
V gene: TRBV9
D gene: TRBD2
J gene: TRBJ2-2

CDR3 protein: CASSYTSADTQYF
CDR3 DNA: TGCGCCAGCAGCTATACTAGCGCGGATACGCAGTATTTT
clone size: NA
CDR3 length: 13
V gene: TRBV5-1
D gene: TRBD2
J gene: TRBJ2-3

CDR3 protein: CASSLTPRTANYGYTF
CDR3 DNA: TGTGCCAGCAGCTTAACTCCCCGTACAGCTAACTATGGCTACACCTTC
clone size: NA
CDR3 length: 16
V gene: TRBV7-9
D gene: NA
J gene: TRBJ1-2

CDR3 protein: CSVELPRGTRSYEQYF
CDR3 DNA: TGCAGCGTTGAACTGCCGCGAGGGACTCGCTCCTACGAGCAGTACTTC
clone size: NA
CDR3 length: 16
V gene: TRBV29-1
D gene: NA
J gene: TRBJ2-7

CDR3 protein: CASSFSTGTTNEKLFF
CDR3 DNA: TGTGCCAGCAGTTTCTCCACGGGTACAACTAATGAAAAACTGTTTTTT
clone size: NA
CDR3 length: 16
V gene: TRBV27
D gene: NA
J gene: TRBJ1-4